The next 10 T cell receptor beta chains were all read from a single sample in a study of blood T cells in healthy people across ages. Next came a second PCR, run for about 7 to 11 cycles, which used a sample-barcoded 5' primer along with a J-beta primer mix. TCRdb passed the 5' RACE reads through MiXCR, listing each CDR3 protein once. The sample holds 1,300,000 or so distinct CDR3 sequences, almost 60% seen once. Material: blood. The receptor source for this set is a man in his late teens or twenties in good health.

The rearrangement links TRBV20-1 to TRBJ1-6, with D unclear. V was pared by 3 bases and J by 7 bases, with 10 bases between. The CDR3 has 13 amino acids. Looked up from germline, CDR1 is DFQATT and CDR2 is SNEGSKA (reference sequence). Here the CDR3 reads CSARWQWNSPLHF. The CDR3 bases are TGCAGTGCTAGGTGGCAGTGGAATTCACCCCTCCACTTT.

The V call is TRBV20-1, the J call TRBJ2-1; TRBD1 might be the D (5 bases). CDR1 DFQATT and CDR2 SNEGSKA come from the germline V gene (reference sequence). This CDR3 contains 15 residues. Trimming left V 0 bases short and J 10 bases short, with 19 bases between. The CDR3 loop is CSARDVKQELREQFF. CDR3 in DNA: TGCAGTGCTAGAGATGTGAAACAGGAACTACGGGAGCAGTTCTTC.

This chain links TRBV6-6 with TRBJ2-3, with D perhaps matching TRBD2 (6 bases). Deletions cut 9 bases from V and 4 bases from J, with 11 bases between. The CDR3 is made up of 12 amino acids. Germline lookup yields CDR1 MNHNY and CDR2 SVGAGI (reference sequence). CDR3 in amino acids: CASAGPSDTQYF. Here the CDR3 DNA reads TGTGCCAGTGCGGGACCATCAGATACGCAGTATTTT.

The chain employs TRBV7-2 and TRBJ2-4; no clear D gene. Looked up from germline, CDR1 is SGHTA and CDR2 is FQGNSA. This CDR3 contains 16 residues. Trimming shortened V by 2 bases and J by 3 bases, and 14 bases separated the two germline ends. CDR3 residues: CASSLPGPGDKNIQYF. CDR3 DNA: TGTGCCAGCAGCTTACCCGGCCCCGGTGACAAAAACATTCAGTACTTC.

This clonotype appeared a few times. The rearrangement uses TRBV7-2 and TRBJ2-3; TRBD2 matches 13 bases. The CDR3 has 18 amino acids. J gave up 6 bases and V 1 base, and 10 bases lay outside the gene matches. The germline CDR1 and CDR2 sequences are SGHTA and FQGNSA. The CDR3 sequence is CASSLEAAGLAGADTQYF. Written as DNA, the CDR3 is TGTGCCAGCAGCTTAGAAGCAGCAGGACTAGCGGGGGCCGATACGCAGTATTTT.

The chain employs TRBV6-5 and TRBJ2-3; perhaps TRBD1 as D (7 bases). The CDR3 covers 15 residues. CDR1 MNHEY and CDR2 SVGAGI come from the germline V gene. V lost 4 bases, J lost 5 bases, and 16 bases lay in between. CDR3 loop: CASSSTGRRLDTQYF. CDR3 nucleotide sequence: TGTGCCAGCAGTTCGACAGGGAGGCGGTTAGATACGCAGTATTTT.

The chain uses TRBV4-2 and TRBJ2-6; 8 bases line up with TRBD1. The CDR3 runs to 20 residues. Germline-derived CDR1 and CDR2 are LGHNA and YNFKEQ. V was clipped by 3 bases and J by 3 bases; unmatched bases: 16. CDR3 sequence (DNA): TGTGCCAGCAGCCACCAGGGGGCGAAGTCCGGGATTTTTGGGGCCAACGTCCTGACTTTC. This codes for CASSHQGAKSGIFGANVLTF.

The chain is built from TRBV3-1 and TRBJ2-7, with D perhaps given as TRBD1 or TRBD2 (5 bases each). CDR3 length: 14 residues. The ends were cut back, 4 bases at V and 5 bases at J, with 15 bases in the middle. Germline CDR1 reads LGHDT; CDR2 reads YNNKEL (reference sequence). CDR3 nucleotide sequence: TGTGCCAGCAGCCCCAGCAGGGCCGGGAACGAGCAGTACTTC. Protein product: CASSPSRAGNEQYF.

This chain joins TRBV18 and TRBJ2-5, with D possibly being TRBD1 (5 bases). The DNA end is more similar to TRBJ2-7, so the J call may be wrong. Germline V gene data show CDR1 as KGHSH and CDR2 as LQKENI. The CDR3 totals 14 residues. CDR3 bases: TGTGCCAGCTCACCACCGGACATAAACTACGAGCAGTACTTC. It encodes CASSPPDINYEQYF.

A single count supports this clonotype. This CDR3 is CASRDQANYGYTF. DNA for the CDR3: TGTGCCAGCAGGGATCAGGCTAACTATGGCTACACCTTC. The V gene is TRBV2, the J gene TRBJ1-2; D is undetermined. Trimming cost V 6 bases and J 0 bases, with 8 bases left between them. This CDR3 is 13 amino acids long. CDR1 is SNHLY and CDR2 is FYNNEI in the germline V gene.